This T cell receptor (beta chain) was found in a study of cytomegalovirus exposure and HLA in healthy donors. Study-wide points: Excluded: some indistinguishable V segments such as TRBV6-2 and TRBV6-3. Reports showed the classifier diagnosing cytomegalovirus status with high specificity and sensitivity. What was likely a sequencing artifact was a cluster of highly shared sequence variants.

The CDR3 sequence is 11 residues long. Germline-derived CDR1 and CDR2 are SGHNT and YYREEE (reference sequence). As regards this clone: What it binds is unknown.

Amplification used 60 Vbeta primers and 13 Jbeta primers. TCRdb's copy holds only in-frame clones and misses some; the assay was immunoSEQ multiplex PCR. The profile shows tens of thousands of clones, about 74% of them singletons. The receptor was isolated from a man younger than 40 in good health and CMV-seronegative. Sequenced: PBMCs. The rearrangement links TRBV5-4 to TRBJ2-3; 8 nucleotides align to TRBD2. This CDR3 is CSSGMADTQYF. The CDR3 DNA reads TGTAGTAGCGGGATGGCAGATACGCAGTATTTT. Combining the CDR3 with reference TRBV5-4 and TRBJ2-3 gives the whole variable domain ETGVTQSPTHLIKTRGQQVTLRCSSQSGHNTVSWYQQALGQGPQFIFQYYREEENGRGNFPPRFSGLQFPNYSSELNVNALELDDSALYLCSSGMADTQYFGPGTRLTVL.